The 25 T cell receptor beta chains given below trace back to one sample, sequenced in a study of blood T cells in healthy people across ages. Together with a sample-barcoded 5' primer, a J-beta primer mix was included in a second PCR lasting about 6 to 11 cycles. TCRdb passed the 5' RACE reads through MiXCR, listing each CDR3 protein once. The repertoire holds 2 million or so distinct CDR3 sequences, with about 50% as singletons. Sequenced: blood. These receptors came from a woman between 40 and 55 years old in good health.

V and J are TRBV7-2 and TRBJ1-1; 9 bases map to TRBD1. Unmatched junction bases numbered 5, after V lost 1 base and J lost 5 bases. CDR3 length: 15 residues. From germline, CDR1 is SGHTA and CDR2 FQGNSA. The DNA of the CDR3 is TGTGCCAGCAGCTTAGTAGGACAGGGGAGGACTGAAGCTTTCTTT. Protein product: CASSLVGQGRTEAFF.

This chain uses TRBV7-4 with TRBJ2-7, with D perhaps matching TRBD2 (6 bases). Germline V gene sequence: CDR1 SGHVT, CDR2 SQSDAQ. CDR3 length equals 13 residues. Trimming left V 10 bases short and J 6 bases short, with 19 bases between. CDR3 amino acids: CATLLSTSFEQYF. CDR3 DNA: TGTGCCACCCTCCTTAGCACTAGCTTCGAGCAGTACTTC.

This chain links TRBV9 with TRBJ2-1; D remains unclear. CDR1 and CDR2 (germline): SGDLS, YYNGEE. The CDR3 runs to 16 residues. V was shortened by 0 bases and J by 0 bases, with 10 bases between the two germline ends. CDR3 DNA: TGTGCCAGCAGCGTAGATAAGCATGTCTCCTACAATGAGCAGTTCTTC. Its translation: CASSVDKHVSYNEQFF.

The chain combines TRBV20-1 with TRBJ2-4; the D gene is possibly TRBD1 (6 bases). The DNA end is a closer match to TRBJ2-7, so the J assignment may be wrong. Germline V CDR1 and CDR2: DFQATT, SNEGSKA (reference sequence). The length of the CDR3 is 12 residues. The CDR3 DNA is TGCAGTGCTGGTAAACAGGGTTACGAGCAGTACTTC. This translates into CSAGKQGYEQYF.

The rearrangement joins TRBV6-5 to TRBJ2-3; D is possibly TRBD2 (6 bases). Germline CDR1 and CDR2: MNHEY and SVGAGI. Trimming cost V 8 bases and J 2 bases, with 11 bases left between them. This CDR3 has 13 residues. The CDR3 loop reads CASRGRNTDTQYF. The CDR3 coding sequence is TGTGCCAGCCGAGGGAGGAACACAGATACGCAGTATTTT.

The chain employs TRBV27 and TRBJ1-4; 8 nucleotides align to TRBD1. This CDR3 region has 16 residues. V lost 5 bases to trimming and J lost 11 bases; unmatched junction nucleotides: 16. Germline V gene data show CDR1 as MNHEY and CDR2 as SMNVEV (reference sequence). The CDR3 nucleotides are TGTGCCAGCAGTCCGTCCTCGGGGCAGGGGGCGAAGAAACTGTTTTTT. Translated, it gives CASSPSSGQGAKKLFF. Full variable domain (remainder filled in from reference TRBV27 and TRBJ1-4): EAQVTQNPRYLITVTGKKLTVTCSQNMNHEYMSWYRQDPGLGLRQIYYSMNVEVTDKGDVPEGYKVSRKEKRNFPLILESPSPNQTSLYFCASSPSSGQGAKKLFFGSGTQLSVL.

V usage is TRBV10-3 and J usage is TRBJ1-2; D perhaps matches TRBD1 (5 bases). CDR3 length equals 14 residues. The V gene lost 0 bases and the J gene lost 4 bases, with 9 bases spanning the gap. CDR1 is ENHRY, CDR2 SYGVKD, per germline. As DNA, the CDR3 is TGTGCCATCAGTGAGTCGAATCAGGGCTATGGCTACACCTTC. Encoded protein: CAISESNQGYGYTF.

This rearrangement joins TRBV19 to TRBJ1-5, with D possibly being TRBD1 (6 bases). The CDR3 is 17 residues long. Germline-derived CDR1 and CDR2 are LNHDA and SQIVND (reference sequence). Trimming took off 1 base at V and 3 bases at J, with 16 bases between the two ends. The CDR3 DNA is TGTGCCAGTAGTATAGTTCTGGGGGCAATTGACAATCAGCCCCAGCATTTT. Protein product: CASSIVLGAIDNQPQHF.

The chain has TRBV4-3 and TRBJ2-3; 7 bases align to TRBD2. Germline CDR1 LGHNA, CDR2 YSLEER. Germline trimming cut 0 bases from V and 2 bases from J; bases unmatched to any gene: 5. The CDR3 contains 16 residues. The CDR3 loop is CASSQEASGSTDTQYF. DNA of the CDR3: TGCGCCAGCAGCCAAGAGGCTAGCGGATCCACAGATACGCAGTATTTT.

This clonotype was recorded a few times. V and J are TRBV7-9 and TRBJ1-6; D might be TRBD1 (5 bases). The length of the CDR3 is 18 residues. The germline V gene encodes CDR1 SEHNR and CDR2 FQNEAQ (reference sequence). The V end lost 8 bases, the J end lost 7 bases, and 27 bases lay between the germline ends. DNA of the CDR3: TGTGCCAGCTCCCTCCGGAGGGGCAGTACGGCCTCGAATTCACCCCTCCACTTT. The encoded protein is CASSLRRGSTASNSPLHF.

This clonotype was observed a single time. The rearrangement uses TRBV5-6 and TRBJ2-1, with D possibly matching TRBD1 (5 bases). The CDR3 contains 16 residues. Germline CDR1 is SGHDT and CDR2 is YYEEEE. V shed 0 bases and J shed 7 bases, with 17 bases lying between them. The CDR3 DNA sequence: TGTGCCAGCAGCTTGGGTGGGGCTGGGCCGTTAAATGAGCAGTTCTTC. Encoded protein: CASSLGGAGPLNEQFF.

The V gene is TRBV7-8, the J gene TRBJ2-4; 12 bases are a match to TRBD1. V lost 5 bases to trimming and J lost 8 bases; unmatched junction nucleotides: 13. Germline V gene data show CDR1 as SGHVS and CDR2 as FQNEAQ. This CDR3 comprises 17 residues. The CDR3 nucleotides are TGTGCCAGCAGCCCGAGACGGGGACAGGGGGCGCGGGACATTCAGTACTTC. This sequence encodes CASSPRRGQGARDIQYF. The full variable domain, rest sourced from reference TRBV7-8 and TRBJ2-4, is GAGVSQSPRYKVAKRGQDVALRCDPISGHVSLFWYQQALGQGPEFLTYFQNEAQLDKSGLPSDRFFAERPEGSVSTLKIQRTQQEDSAVYLCASSPRRGQGARDIQYFGAGTRLSVL.

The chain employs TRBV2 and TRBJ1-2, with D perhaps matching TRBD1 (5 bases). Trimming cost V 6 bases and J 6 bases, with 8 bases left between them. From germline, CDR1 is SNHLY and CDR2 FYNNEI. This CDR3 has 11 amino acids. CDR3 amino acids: CASSTGNGYTF. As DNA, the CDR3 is TGTGCCAGCAGCACAGGAAATGGCTACACCTTC. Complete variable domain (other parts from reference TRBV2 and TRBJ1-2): EPEVTQTPSHQVTQMGQEVILRCVPISNHLYFYWYRQILGQKVEFLVSFYNNEISEKSEIFDDQFSVERPDGSNFTLKIRSTKLEDSAMYFCASSTGNGYTFGSGTRLTVV.

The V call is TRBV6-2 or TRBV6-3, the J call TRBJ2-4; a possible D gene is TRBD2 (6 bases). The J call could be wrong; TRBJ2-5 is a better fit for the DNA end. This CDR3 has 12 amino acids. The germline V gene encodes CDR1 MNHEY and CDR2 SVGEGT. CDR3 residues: CASSGLRGTQYF. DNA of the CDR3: TGTGCCAGCAGTGGACTACGGGGGACCCAGTACTTC.

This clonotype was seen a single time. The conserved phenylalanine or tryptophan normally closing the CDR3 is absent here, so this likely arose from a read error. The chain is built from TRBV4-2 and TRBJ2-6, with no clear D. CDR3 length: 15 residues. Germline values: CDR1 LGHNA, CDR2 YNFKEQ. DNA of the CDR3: TGTGCCAGCAGCCAAGACGGTTCTGAGGCCAACGTCCTGACTGTC. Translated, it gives CASSQDGSEANVLTV.

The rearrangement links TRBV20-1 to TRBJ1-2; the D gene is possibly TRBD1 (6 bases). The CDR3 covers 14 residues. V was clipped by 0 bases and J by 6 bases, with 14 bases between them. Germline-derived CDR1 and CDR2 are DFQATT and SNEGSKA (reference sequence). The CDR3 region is CSARDSGARDGYTF. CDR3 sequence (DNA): TGCAGTGCTAGAGATTCGGGGGCGCGGGATGGCTACACCTTC.

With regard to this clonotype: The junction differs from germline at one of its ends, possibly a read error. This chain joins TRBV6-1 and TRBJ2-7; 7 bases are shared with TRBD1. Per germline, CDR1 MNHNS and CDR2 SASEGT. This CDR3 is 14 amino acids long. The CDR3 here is CASREGTARYEQYF. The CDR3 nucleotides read TGTGCCAGCAGAGAAGGGACAGCTCGCTACGAGCAGTACTTC.

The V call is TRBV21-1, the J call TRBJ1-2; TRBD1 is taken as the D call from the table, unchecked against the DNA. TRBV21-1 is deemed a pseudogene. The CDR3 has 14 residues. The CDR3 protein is CASSGGQGQICYTF. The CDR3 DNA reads TGTGCCAGCAGCGGGGGTCAGGGACAGATTTGCTACACCTTC.

The CDR3 nucleotides read TGTGCCAGCAGCCCACGTGTATCCGGGGGACTAAACAATGAGCAGTTCTTC. Translating it yields CASSPRVSGGLNNEQFF. The rearrangement links TRBV3-1 to TRBJ2-1; 7 bases align to TRBD2. Per the germline V gene, CDR1 is LGHDT and CDR2 is YNNKEL (reference sequence). The CDR3 has 17 amino acids. J was trimmed by 5 bases and V by 4 bases; bases with no gene match: 14.

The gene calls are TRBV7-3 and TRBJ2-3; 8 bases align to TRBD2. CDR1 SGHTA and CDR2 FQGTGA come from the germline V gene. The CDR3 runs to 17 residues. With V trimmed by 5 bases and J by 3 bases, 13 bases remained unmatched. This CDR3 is CASSTHRRGGRTDTQYF. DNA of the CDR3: TGTGCCAGCAGCACGCACAGACGGGGGGGCCGTACAGATACGCAGTATTTT. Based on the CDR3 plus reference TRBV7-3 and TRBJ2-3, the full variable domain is GAGVSQTPSNKVTEKGKYVELRCDPISGHTALYWYRQSLGQGPEFLIYFQGTGAADDSGLPNDRFFAVRPEGSVSTLKIQRTERGDSAVYLCASSTHRRGGRTDTQYFGPGTRLTVL.

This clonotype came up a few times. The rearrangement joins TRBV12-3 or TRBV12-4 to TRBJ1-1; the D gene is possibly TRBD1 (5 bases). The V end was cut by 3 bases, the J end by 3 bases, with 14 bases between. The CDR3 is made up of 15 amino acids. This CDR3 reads CASSLRGQGDTEAFF. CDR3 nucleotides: TGTGCCAGCAGTTTGAGAGGGCAGGGCGACACTGAAGCTTTCTTT.

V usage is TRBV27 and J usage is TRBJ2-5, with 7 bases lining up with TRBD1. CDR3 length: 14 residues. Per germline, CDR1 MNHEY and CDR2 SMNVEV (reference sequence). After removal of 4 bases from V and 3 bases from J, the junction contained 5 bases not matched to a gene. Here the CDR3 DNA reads TGTGCCAGCAGTTCGACAGGGTTAGAAGAGACCCAGTACTTC. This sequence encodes CASSSTGLEETQYF.

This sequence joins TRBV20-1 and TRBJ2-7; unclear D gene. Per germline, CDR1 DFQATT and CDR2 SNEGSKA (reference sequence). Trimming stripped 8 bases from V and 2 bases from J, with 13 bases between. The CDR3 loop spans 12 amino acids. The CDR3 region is CSSTILTYEQYF. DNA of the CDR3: TGCAGTAGCACCATACTCACCTACGAGCAGTACTTC.

CDR3 loop: CASSEFWLAGGNEQFF. Written as DNA, the CDR3 is TGTGCCAGCAGTGAATTTTGGCTAGCGGGGGGCAATGAGCAGTTCTTC. The gene calls are TRBV25-1 and TRBJ2-1; 11 bases match TRBD2. CDR3 length: 16 amino acids. V lost 1 base to trimming and J lost 6 bases; unmatched junction nucleotides: 5. In germline, CDR1 is MGHDK, CDR2 SYGVNS.

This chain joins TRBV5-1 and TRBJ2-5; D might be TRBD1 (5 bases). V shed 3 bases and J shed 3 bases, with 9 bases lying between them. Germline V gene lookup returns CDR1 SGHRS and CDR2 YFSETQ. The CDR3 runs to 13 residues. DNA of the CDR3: TGCGCCAGCAGCTCGACAGTGGAAGAGACCCAGTACTTC. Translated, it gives CASSSTVEETQYF. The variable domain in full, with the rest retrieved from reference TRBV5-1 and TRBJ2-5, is KAGVTQTPRYLIKTRGQQVTLSCSPISGHRSVSWYQQTPGQGLQFLFEYFSETQRNKGNFPGRFSGRQFSNSRSEMNVSTLELGDSALYLCASSSTVEETQYFGPGTRLLVL.